Each of the 14 T cell receptor beta chains below was sequenced from the same sample in a study of CD8+ T cells in alopecia areata. Extraction and reverse transcription of RNA yielded cDNA as the sequencing template. Profiling relied on immunoSEQ multiplex PCR, and the TCRdb table lists in-frame clones only, not all of them. Among over 250,000 clones listed, about 60% were seen once. Treatment specified: oral pan-JAK inhibitor, 5-10 mg twice daily. Sequencing was performed on CD4+ T cells sorted from blood, taken at approximately week 52, from a patient treated with tofacitinib. The receptors here all came from a human donor with alopecia areata.

The rearrangement joins TRBV5-1 to TRBJ2-4; D unresolved. The germline V and J ends were trimmed by 0 bases and 3 bases, with 10 bases remaining between them. The CDR3 contains 15 residues. Per the germline V gene, CDR1 is SGHRS and CDR2 is YFSETQ. CDR3 nucleotides: TGCGCCAGCAGCTTGGCACGAGGTGGCAAAAACATTCAGTACTTC. Translated: CASSLARGGKNIQYF.

Only one count was recorded for this clone. CDR3 bases: TGTGCCTGGAGTGTACGATTAGGGGGAGTCTATGGCTACACCTTC. It yields the protein CAWSVRLGGVYGYTF. This chain uses TRBV30 with TRBJ1-2; D perhaps matches TRBD1 (6 bases). This CDR3 contains 15 residues. Germline V CDR1 and CDR2: GTSNPN, SVGIG (reference sequence). Trimming took off 0 bases at V and 4 bases at J, with 15 bases between the two ends.

The sample holds a few counts of this clone. The chain uses TRBV7-2 and TRBJ2-5; D is possibly TRBD1 or TRBD2 (6 bases each). Trimming left V 5 bases short and J 5 bases short, with 21 bases between. This CDR3 is built from 16 residues. Germline V gene data show CDR1 as SGHTA and CDR2 as FQGNSA. Here the CDR3 reads CASSPRGARSLETQYF. The CDR3 bases are TGTGCCAGCAGCCCTAGGGGGGCTCGATCTCTGGAGACCCAGTACTTC.

V and J are TRBV6-6 and TRBJ1-5, with no clear D. The V gene's germline CDR1 is MNHNY and CDR2 SVGAGI (reference sequence). The V end lost 6 bases, the J end lost 5 bases, and 20 bases lay between the germline ends. The CDR3 is 16 residues long. This CDR3 is CASRGTLKQSDQPQHF. The CDR3, as DNA: TGTGCCAGCAGGGGTACTTTGAAGCAGTCAGATCAGCCCCAGCATTTT.

The J gene is TRBJ2-5, the V gene TRBV5-1, with D unclear. Germline CDR1 SGHRS, CDR2 YFSETQ. V dropped 2 bases and J dropped 2 bases, with 7 bases sitting between them. The CDR3 is 13 amino acids. CDR3 in amino acids: CASSFVNQETQYF. In DNA form, the CDR3 reads TGCGCCAGCAGCTTTGTTAATCAAGAGACCCAGTACTTC. The full variable domain, in which reference TRBV5-1 and TRBJ2-5 provide the parts outside the CDR3, is KAGVTQTPRYLIKTRGQQVTLSCSPISGHRSVSWYQQTPGQGLQFLFEYFSETQRNKGNFPGRFSGRQFSNSRSEMNVSTLELGDSALYLCASSFVNQETQYFGPGTRLLVL.

The rearrangement joins TRBV2 to TRBJ2-4; D ambiguous. The germline V and J ends were trimmed by 6 bases and 8 bases, with 11 bases remaining between them. CDR3 length: 12 residues. Germline V lookup: CDR1 SNHLY, CDR2 FYNNEI. The CDR3: CASRPGRDIQYF. The CDR3 nucleotides read TGTGCCAGCAGGCCGGGTAGAGACATTCAGTACTTC.

This chain joins TRBV9 and TRBJ2-1; 9 bases line up with TRBD2. This CDR3 spans 17 amino acids. Germline lookup yields CDR1 SGDLS and CDR2 YYNGEE. After removal of 0 bases from V and 5 bases from J, the junction contained 9 bases not matched to a gene. CDR3 DNA: TGTGCCAGCAGCGTAGATCCTCCTAGCGGGGTTGACAATGAGCAGTTCTTC. Translated: CASSVDPPSGVDNEQFF. The full variable domain, its missing parts supplied by reference TRBV9 and TRBJ2-1, is DSGVTQTPKHLITATGQRVTLRCSPRSGDLSVYWYQQSLDQGLQFLIQYYNGEERAKGNILERFSAQQFPDLHSELNLSSLELGDSALYFCASSVDPPSGVDNEQFFGPGTRLTVL.

The chain uses TRBV6-6 and TRBJ1-2; 8 nucleotides align to TRBD1. Germline V gene data show CDR1 as MNHNY and CDR2 as SVGAGI (reference sequence). V shed 5 bases and J 4 bases; nucleotides not matched to a gene: 3. The CDR3 contains 13 residues. The CDR3 nucleotides are TGTGCCAGCAGTGCAGGGGGCTCCTATGGCTACACCTTC. Its protein product is CASSAGGSYGYTF.

This clone was seen more than once but under ten times. The chain carries TRBV19 and TRBJ1-5; perhaps TRBD1 as D (6 bases). V gave up 3 bases and J gave up 3 bases, with 15 bases separating them. Germline V gene sequence: CDR1 LNHDA, CDR2 SQIVND (reference sequence). The CDR3 is 16 amino acids. CDR3 sequence: CASSIMGGLPNQPQHF. The CDR3, as DNA: TGTGCCAGTAGTATCATGGGGGGCCTCCCCAATCAGCCCCAGCATTTT. The whole variable domain, filled in from reference TRBV19 and TRBJ1-5, reads DGGITQSPKYLFRKEGQNVTLSCEQNLNHDAMYWYRQDPGQGLRLIYYSQIVNDFQKGDIAEGYSVSREKKESFPLTVTSAQKNPTAFYLCASSIMGGLPNQPQHFGDGTRLSIL.

The DNA of the CDR3 is TGCGCCAGCAGCCCCCGACAGGGGTCAAGTTCACCCCTCCACTTT. It translates to CASSPRQGSSSPLHF. V gene TRBV4-3 combines with J gene TRBJ1-6; 8 bases map to TRBD1. The CDR3 is 15 residues long. CDR1 LGHNA and CDR2 YSLEER come from the germline V gene. The trim removed 4 bases at V and 9 bases at J, leaving 8 bases unmatched.

The rearrangement links TRBV9 to TRBJ2-5, with TRBD2 identical over 7 bases. Unmatched junction bases numbered 12, after V lost 4 bases and J lost 0 bases. This CDR3 has 17 amino acids. Germline values: CDR1 SGDLS, CDR2 YYNGEE. The CDR3, as DNA: TGTGCCAGCAGCCCGCGGGGGTACCCAGATTACCAAGAGACCCAGTACTTC. It is translated as CASSPRGYPDYQETQYF.

The V call is TRBV30, the J call TRBJ2-2; 7 nucleotides align to TRBD2. The germline V gene has CDR1 GTSNPN and CDR2 SVGIG (reference sequence). The junction had 2 bases not matched to a gene; V was cut back by 4 bases and J by 6 bases. This CDR3 is built from 12 residues. The CDR3 spells CAWTGRAGELFF. The CDR3 nucleotides read TGTGCCTGGACAGGGAGGGCCGGGGAGCTGTTTTTT.

The J gene is TRBJ2-2, the V gene TRBV5-4, with D tentatively TRBD1 or TRBD2 (5 bases each). With 10 bases removed from V and 0 bases from J, the gap between germline ends came to 10 bases. This CDR3 contains 13 residues. CDR1 and CDR2 (germline): SGHNT, YYREEE (reference sequence). CDR3 loop: CAGGTPNTGELFF. As DNA, the CDR3 is TGTGCCGGGGGAACACCGAACACCGGGGAGCTGTTTTTT.

Points on this clone: This sample also contains other DNA sequences that code for the same CDR3. The chain employs TRBV29-1 and TRBJ2-4; D gene unclear. The CDR3 extends over 12 amino acids. Germline-derived CDR1 and CDR2 are SQVTM and ANQGSEA. The ends were cut back, 6 bases at V and 0 bases at J, with 6 bases in the middle. CDR3 DNA sequence: TGCAGCGTCGGGCTAGCCAAAAACATTCAGTACTTC. Amino acids: CSVGLAKNIQYF. Full variable domain (rest looked up from reference TRBV29-1 and TRBJ2-4): SAVISQKPSRDICQRGTSLTIQCQVDSQVTMMFWYRQQPGQSLTLIATANQGSEATYESGFVIDKFPISRPNLTFSTLTVSNMSPEDSSIYLCSVGLAKNIQYFGAGTRLSVL.